The clone carrying this TCR beta chain showed up just a few times. No antigen is known for it. From germline, CDR1 is SGDLS and CDR2 YYNGEE. The length of the CDR3 is 12 residues. The V end was cut by 6 bases, the J end by 6 bases, with 9 bases between. This record comes from a study of beta chain features in type 1 diabetes. Study-wide results and caveats: Whether TCRB rearrangement is influenced by HLA type was left unresolved in this analysis. Type 1 diabetes patients showed a moderate but significant shortening of TCRB CDR3s in all four CD4+ subsets. Naive, central memory and Treg TCRB repertoires appeared more alike in patients than in healthy donors.

All of the isolated RNA was reverse transcribed, so expressed TCRB transcripts were sequenced. Sequencing of naive, central memory and regulatory T cell samples gave an average of approximately 3.5 million reads. Here immunoSEQ multiplex PCR was the method, and the copy in TCRdb shows in-frame clones only, minus some. The profile covers approximately 280,000 clones, with roughly 15% appearing a single time and around 0.015% taken by the ten largest. Sorting based on CD45RO/CCR7/CD25/CD127/CD95/CD27 separated CD4+ naive, central memory, regulatory and stem cell-like memory cells. The receptor was isolated from a man younger than 35 with type 1 diabetes. The sample was naive CD4+ T cells from blood. This chain joins TRBV9 and TRBJ2-2, with D uncertain. The CDR3 region is CASNYFSGELFF. CDR3 nucleotide sequence: TGTGCCAGCAATTATTTCTCCGGGGAGCTGTTTTTT. Full variable domain (remainder filled in from reference TRBV9 and TRBJ2-2): DSGVTQTPKHLITATGQRVTLRCSPRSGDLSVYWYQQSLDQGLQFLIQYYNGEERAKGNILERFSAQQFPDLHSELNLSSLELGDSALYFCASNYFSGELFFGEGSRLTVL.